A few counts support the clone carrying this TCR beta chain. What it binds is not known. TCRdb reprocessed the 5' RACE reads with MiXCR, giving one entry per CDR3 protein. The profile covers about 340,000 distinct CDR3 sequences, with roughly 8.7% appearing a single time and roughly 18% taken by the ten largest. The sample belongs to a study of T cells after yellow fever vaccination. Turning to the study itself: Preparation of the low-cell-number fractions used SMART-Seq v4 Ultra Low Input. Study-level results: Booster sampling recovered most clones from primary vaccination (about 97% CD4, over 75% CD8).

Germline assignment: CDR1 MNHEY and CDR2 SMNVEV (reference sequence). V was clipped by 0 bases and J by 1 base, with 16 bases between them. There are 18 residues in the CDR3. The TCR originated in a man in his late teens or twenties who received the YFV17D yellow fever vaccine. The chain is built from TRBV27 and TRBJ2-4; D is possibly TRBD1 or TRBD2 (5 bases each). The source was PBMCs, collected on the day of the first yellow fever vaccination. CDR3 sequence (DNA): TGTGCCAGCAGTTTATCGAGGGTTCGGGACCAGGCCAAAAACATTCAGTACTTC. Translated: CASSLSRVRDQAKNIQYF.